The clone carrying this T cell receptor (beta chain) was seen once. What it binds is not known. These data originate in a study of long-term antiretroviral therapy in people with HIV. As for the study in general: The study's earliest collections predate the 2015 immediate-ART recommendation by about a decade.

Study results and limitations: At every time point, clones expanded before ART dominated the repertoire.

Survey level was the resolution at which the v3.0 immunoSEQ assay ran. Clones were read by immunoSEQ multiplex PCR, and TCRdb kept only the in-frame ones, dropping some. The top ten clones hold roughly 15% of a sample with under 20,000 clones, about 71% of them seen once. The CDR3 is made up of 13 amino acids. The V gene's germline CDR1 is LNHNV and CDR2 YYDKDF (reference sequence). With 0 bases removed from V and 11 bases from J, the gap between germline ends came to 13 bases. The chain uses TRBV15 and TRBJ1-1; D gene uncertain. The sample was unsorted PBMCs, taken 1.5 years before starting antiretroviral therapy. The clonotype comes from a woman aged 45-59 years with HIV. CDR3: CATSRDPVGLAFF. The CDR3 nucleotides are TGTGCCACCAGCAGAGATCCAGTCGGACTGGCTTTCTTT. Using reference TRBV15 and TRBJ1-1 for the parts outside the CDR3, the full variable domain is DAMVIQNPRYQVTQFGKPVTLSCSQTLNHNVMYWYQQKSSQAPKLLFHYYDKDFNNEADTPDNFQSRRPNTSFCFLDIRSPGLGDTAMYLCATSRDPVGLAFFGQGTRLTVV.